This T cell receptor (beta chain) was observed in a study of T-cell memory formation after mild COVID-19. The germline CDR1 and CDR2 sequences are SQVTM and ANQGSEA. Trimming removed 3 bases at V and 7 bases at J, with 12 bases between. This CDR3 is built from 13 residues. Researchers used 5'RACE with constant-segment primers to make TCR alpha and TCR beta cDNA libraries that carry sample barcodes and UMIs. In TCRdb, the 5' RACE reads were re-called with MiXCR into one record per CDR3 protein. The data contain approximately 300,000 distinct CDR3 sequences, about 16% of them singletons. In this sample, this clonotype turned up a few times.

V and J are TRBV29-1 and TRBJ2-2, with a weak D call TRBD2 (7 bases). The sequenced sample consisted of PBMCs or a T cell subset sorted from them (not recorded which). This TCR came from a man younger than 30 who had mild COVID-19 (a few samples of this study predate the infection). Cell type and time point are not known. The CDR3 sequence is CSVDRGGNGELFF. The CDR3 DNA reads as TGCAGCGTTGATAGGGGGGGCAACGGGGAGCTGTTTTTT.